These 30 T cell receptor beta chains originate from one sample sequenced in a study of shared clonotypes between healthy human individuals. Naivety among CD8 cells was defined by CD45RO negativity and positive CCR7 selection, thereby excluding terminally differentiated effector memory CD45RA+ cells. TCRdb keeps only in-frame clones here, not all; method: immunoSEQ multiplex PCR. The table lists about 1.9 million clones, 93% of them singletons. The sample taken for sequencing was naive CD8+ T cells from PBMCs. The receptors shown here come from a man aged 18 to 35 in good health. Some clones in this sample may be carry-over from other donors' samples.

For this clone: This sample also contains other DNA sequences that code for the same CDR3. J is TRBJ2-7 and V is TRBV4-1; D is perhaps TRBD1 (6 bases). The germline V gene has CDR1 MGHRA and CDR2 YSYEKL. Between the trimmed V and J ends, which lost 1 base and 4 bases, there was a span of 8 bases. The CDR3 length is 13 residues. The CDR3 coding sequence is TGCGCCAGCAGCCAAGGGACAGATTACGAGCAGTACTTC. Protein product: CASSQGTDYEQYF.

This sequence joins TRBV19 and TRBJ2-7; 7 nucleotides match TRBD2. Germline CDR1 reads LNHDA; CDR2 reads SQIVND (reference sequence). The CDR3 runs to 16 residues. Trimming cost V 5 bases and J 1 base; bases outside gene matches: 11. The CDR3 region is CASSGPGDYTSYEQYF. CDR3 DNA: TGTGCCAGTAGTGGCCCGGGGGACTATACATCCTACGAGCAGTACTTC.

The chain recombines TRBV9 with TRBJ2-1; 9 positions match TRBD2. V gave up 4 bases and J gave up 7 bases; unmatched junction bases: 9. Per germline, CDR1 SGDLS and CDR2 YYNGEE. The CDR3 covers 15 residues. CDR3 in amino acids: CASSPRLAGTNEQFF. The CDR3, as DNA: TGTGCCAGCAGCCCGCGGCTAGCGGGAACGAATGAGCAGTTCTTC.

As for this clone: This CDR3 is also generated by other DNA sequences in the sample. This chain connects TRBV27 to TRBJ1-2, with TRBD1 as a possible D gene (5 bases). V was trimmed by 0 bases and J by 7 bases, leaving 6 bases between them. CDR1 and CDR2 from the germline V gene are MNHEY and SMNVEV (reference sequence). CDR3 length: 12 residues. CDR3 amino acids: CASSLSGVGYTF. Written as DNA, the CDR3 is TGTGCCAGCAGTTTATCAGGGGTTGGCTACACCTTC.

The rearrangement links TRBV30 to TRBJ2-3, with 7 bases fitting TRBD1. The germline V gene has CDR1 GTSNPN and CDR2 SVGIG (reference sequence). The CDR3 is made up of 16 amino acids. The V segment lost 1 base and the J segment 0 bases; nucleotides outside the gene matches: 7. The CDR3 protein is CAWSDTGARSTDTQYF. The CDR3 DNA follows: TGTGCCTGGAGTGATACAGGGGCGAGAAGCACAGATACGCAGTATTTT.

The chain uses TRBV5-1 and TRBJ2-5; D possibly uses TRBD1 or TRBD2 (5 bases each). Germline V CDR1 and CDR2: SGHRS, YFSETQ. CDR3 length: 12 residues. V lost 7 bases, J lost 1 base, and 8 bases lay in between. This CDR3 is CASVGAQETQYF. CDR3 DNA sequence: TGCGCCAGCGTCGGGGCCCAAGAGACCCAGTACTTC.

This chain uses TRBV7-9 with TRBJ2-1, with 11 bases matching TRBD2. Trimming removed 6 bases from V and 6 bases from J; junction bases left unmatched: 10. Germline lookup yields CDR1 SEHNR and CDR2 FQNEAQ (reference sequence). The CDR3 is 16 residues long. The chain's CDR3 is CASSPGASGRTNEQFF. For the CDR3, the DNA is TGTGCCAGCAGTCCTGGGGCTAGCGGGAGGACCAATGAGCAGTTCTTC.

This chain connects TRBV25-1 to TRBJ2-7; 8 positions agree with TRBD1. The germline CDR1 and CDR2 sequences are MGHDK and SYGVNS. Trimming took 5 bases from V and 4 from J; bases not matched to a gene: 4. This CDR3 has 13 amino acids. CDR3 nucleotide sequence: TGTGCCAGCAGTTCAGGGGGCTGGTACGAGCAGTACTTC. This encodes CASSSGGWYEQYF.

This sequence joins TRBV28 and TRBJ2-7, with 7 bases aligning to TRBD1. This CDR3 comprises 17 residues. Unmatched junction bases numbered 17, after V lost 7 bases and J lost 2 bases. CDR1 and CDR2 (germline): MDHEN, SYDVKM. The DNA for the CDR3 is TGTGCCAGCATTGACAGGGTTGCGTCGGTCGGAACCTACGAGCAGTACTTC. Translated: CASIDRVASVGTYEQYF.

The chain joins TRBV28 to TRBJ1-4; 8 bases match TRBD1. Trimming at V came to 6 bases and at J to 7 bases, leaving 7 bases not matched to a gene. This CDR3 contains 14 residues. CDR1 is MDHEN, CDR2 SYDVKM, per germline. The CDR3 DNA reads TGTGCCAGCAGCAGAGACAGGGGCAGTGAAAAACTGTTTTTT. Translation gives CASSRDRGSEKLFF.

As to this clone: Other DNA sequences in this sample translate to the same CDR3. The J gene is TRBJ2-3, the V gene TRBV7-9, with no clear D. This CDR3 region has 12 residues. V was pared by 4 bases and J by 1 base, with 3 bases between. Germline-derived CDR1 and CDR2 are SEHNR and FQNEAQ (reference sequence). CDR3 sequence (DNA): TGTGCCAGCAGCTCAGGCACAGATACGCAGTATTTT. Its translation is CASSSGTDTQYF.

The chain couples TRBV28 to TRBJ1-3, with unresolved D. The germline V gene encodes CDR1 MDHEN and CDR2 SYDVKM. The CDR3 length is 15 residues. V was pared by 5 bases and J by 4 bases, with 15 bases between. The CDR3 sequence is CASSAPEGSGNTIYF. Here the CDR3 DNA reads TGTGCCAGCAGTGCGCCGGAGGGCTCGGGAAACACCATATATTTT.

The rearrangement links TRBV6-5 to TRBJ2-1; TRBD2 matches 8 bases. Germline V gene sequence: CDR1 MNHEY, CDR2 SVGAGI. The CDR3 length is 15 residues. After removal of 6 bases from V and 2 bases from J, the junction contained 6 bases not matched to a gene. CDR3 loop: CASRSTGLAYNEQFF. DNA of the CDR3: TGTGCCAGCAGATCCACGGGACTAGCCTACAATGAGCAGTTCTTC.

The V gene is TRBV2, the J gene TRBJ1-1; 7 nucleotides agree with TRBD1. With V trimmed by 9 bases and J by 2 bases, 3 bases remained unmatched. Per the germline V gene, CDR1 is SNHLY and CDR2 is FYNNEI. The CDR3 is 12 residues long. This CDR3 is CARRQGNTEAFF. CDR3 in DNA: TGTGCCAGGAGACAGGGCAACACTGAAGCTTTCTTT.

The rearrangement uses TRBV9 and TRBJ1-1; 12 nucleotides align to TRBD1. CDR3 length: 17 amino acids. Germline loops: CDR1 SGDLS, CDR2 YYNGEE. Germline trimming cut 4 bases from V and 5 bases from J; bases unmatched to any gene: 12. The CDR3 bases are TGTGCCAGCAGCCCGGGAACCGGGACAGGGGGCCGAACTGAAGCTTTCTTT. It yields the protein CASSPGTGTGGRTEAFF.

A remark on this clone: The sample contains more than one DNA sequence encoding this CDR3. The gene calls are TRBV9 and TRBJ2-7; TRBD2 matches at 9 bases. The CDR3 has 14 residues. Unmatched junction bases numbered 4, after V lost 3 bases and J lost 3 bases. The germline gives CDR1 SGDLS, CDR2 YYNGEE. The CDR3 DNA is TGTGCCAGCAGCGCGGGACTAGCAGGCTACGAGCAGTACTTC. Residues: CASSAGLAGYEQYF.

The chain links TRBV7-9 to TRBJ1-2; TRBD1 agrees at 8 bases. V shed 5 bases, J shed 4 bases, and the junction held 3 bases outside the gene matches. The germline V gene encodes CDR1 SEHNR and CDR2 FQNEAQ (reference sequence). The CDR3 consists of 13 residues. The CDR3 is CASSGDRTYGYTF. CDR3 DNA: TGTGCCAGCAGCGGGGACAGGACCTATGGCTACACCTTC. The entire variable domain, with the rest obtained from reference TRBV7-9 and TRBJ1-2, is as follows: DTGVSQNPRHKITKRGQNVTFRCDPISEHNRLYWYRQTLGQGPEFLTYFQNEAQLEKSRLLSDRFSAERPKGSFSTLEIQRTEQGDSAMYLCASSGDRTYGYTFGSGTRLTVV.

The chain employs TRBV5-8 and TRBJ2-7; D uncertain. Trimming cost V 3 bases and J 2 bases, with 15 bases left between them. The CDR3 consists of 15 residues. Germline V CDR1 and CDR2: SGHTS, YDEGEE. In DNA form, the CDR3 reads TGTGCCAGCAGCTCCCTGTTTAAGACACCCTACGAGCAGTACTTC. Its protein is CASSSLFKTPYEQYF.

V gene TRBV5-5 combines with J gene TRBJ1-4; D not certain. The ends were cut back, 3 bases at V and 0 bases at J, with 6 bases in the middle. CDR3 size: 14 residues. Germline-derived CDR1 and CDR2 are SGHKS and YYEKEE (reference sequence). The CDR3 DNA follows: TGTGCCAGCAGCTCTTTTGCAACTAATGAAAAACTGTTTTTT. This gives the protein CASSSFATNEKLFF.

The chain employs TRBV28 and TRBJ1-2, with TRBD1 matching over 7 bases. V gave up 8 bases and J gave up 4 bases; unmatched junction bases: 13. Per germline, CDR1 MDHEN and CDR2 SYDVKM. The CDR3 sequence is 15 residues long. The CDR3 DNA sequence: TGTGCCAGCGTGGGACAGCGAATTCCCCTCTATGGCTACACCTTC. Its protein product is CASVGQRIPLYGYTF.

V and J are TRBV28 and TRBJ2-1; 12 bases map to TRBD1. There are 14 residues in the CDR3. CDR1 and CDR2 from the germline V gene are MDHEN and SYDVKM. The CDR3 sequence is CAILGTGGSDEQFF. CDR3 nucleotides: TGTGCTATACTCGGGACAGGGGGCAGCGATGAGCAGTTCTTC.

V usage is TRBV18 and J usage is TRBJ2-1; 8 bases match TRBD1. CDR3 length: 12 residues. Trimming at V came to 3 bases and at J to 10 bases, leaving 2 bases not matched to a gene. The V gene's germline CDR1 is KGHSH and CDR2 LQKENI. The CDR3 loop reads CASSPGQVEQFF. The CDR3 DNA sequence: TGTGCCAGCTCACCGGGACAGGTAGAGCAGTTCTTC.

The chain is built from TRBV6-5 and TRBJ1-1; 9 nucleotides agree with TRBD1. The length of the CDR3 is 15 residues. J gave up 6 bases and V 6 bases, and 11 bases lay outside the gene matches. From germline, CDR1 is MNHEY and CDR2 SVGAGI. DNA of the CDR3: TGTGCCAGCAGCGTACTTCGGACAGGGGACCCTGAAGCTTTCTTT. Protein sequence: CASSVLRTGDPEAFF.

This chain joins TRBV7-9 and TRBJ1-1; a weak D match, TRBD1 (6 bases). The CDR3 runs to 11 residues. The V gene lost 7 bases and the J gene lost 11 bases, with 14 bases spanning the gap. CDR1 and CDR2 (germline): SEHNR, FQNEAQ (reference sequence). For the CDR3, the DNA is TGTGCCAGCAAGTTCCAGGGGTGGGCTTTCTTT. This codes for CASKFQGWAFF.

As regards this clone: Relative to the germline gene, one junction end is altered; a read error may explain this. The chain recombines TRBV28 with TRBJ1-5; D is unresolved. The CDR3 is 14 amino acids. Per the germline V gene, CDR1 is MDHEN and CDR2 is SYDVKM. In DNA form, the CDR3 reads TGTGCCAGCAGTTTGTCGGGGAGCAATCAGCTCCAGCATTTT. Protein: CASSLSGSNQLQHF.

The genes are TRBV10-3 and TRBJ1-5; the match to TRBD1 covers 10 bases. The CDR3 spans 15 residues. V was clipped by 8 bases and J by 7 bases; unmatched bases: 11. CDR1 is ENHRY, CDR2 SYGVKD, per germline. The CDR3 DNA is TGTGCCATCGGAGACGGGACAGGGGAGGGACAGCCCCAGCATTTT. This sequence encodes CAIGDGTGEGQPQHF.

This chain uses TRBV27 with TRBJ2-1, with D hard to call. Trimming removed 4 bases from V and 8 bases from J, with 15 bases in between. The germline V gene encodes CDR1 MNHEY and CDR2 SMNVEV (reference sequence). The CDR3 is 14 residues long. This CDR3 reads CASSYKLRTHEQFF. CDR3 in DNA: TGTGCCAGCAGTTATAAACTGCGCACCCATGAGCAGTTCTTC.

V gene TRBV7-6 combines with J gene TRBJ2-3; 10 nucleotides match TRBD2. V lost 1 base to trimming and J lost 4 bases; unmatched junction nucleotides: 5. From germline, CDR1 is SGHVS and CDR2 FNYEAQ. CDR3 length: 16 amino acids. The CDR3: CASSLGLAGVADTQYF. The CDR3 region has the DNA TGTGCCAGCAGCTTAGGGCTAGCGGGAGTTGCAGATACGCAGTATTTT.

The chain recombines TRBV19 with TRBJ1-2, with no clear D. CDR1 is LNHDA, CDR2 SQIVND, per germline (reference sequence). CDR3 length: 15 residues. V lost 0 bases to trimming and J lost 1 base, with 9 bases between them. The CDR3 DNA reads as TGTGCCAGTAGTATAGATACCGAGTTTAACTATGGCTACACCTTC. It codes for CASSIDTEFNYGYTF.

This clone appeared a few times. The chain recombines TRBV7-9 with TRBJ1-2, with 8 bases identical to TRBD1. The CDR3 is 15 amino acids. Germline values: CDR1 SEHNR, CDR2 FQNEAQ (reference sequence). The ends lost 3 bases at V and 8 bases at J; junction bases unmatched: 11. CDR3 nucleotides: TGTGCCAGCAGCTTCCCGGGACAGGCCTGGGACGGCTACACCTTC. It codes for CASSFPGQAWDGYTF.